The clone carrying this T cell receptor (beta chain) was seen repeatedly, ten times or more. Its specificity is unknown. Time point in this sample: patch test 1, 2 weeks after DPC sensitization. Treatment given: therapeutic diphenylcyclopropenone sensitization with weekly scalp DPC. As the library was built, unique molecular identifiers were attached to individual cDNA molecules. MiXCR, run by TCRdb on the RACE reads, gives a single entry per CDR3 protein. The sample lists fewer than 95,000 distinct CDR3 sequences, under 12% seen once, with 2% to 2.5% in the top ten. These data originate in a study of human T cells and chemical hapten exposure. Study observations and caveats: Those TCRs sitting above 1 in 1000 frequency stayed the same with DPC sensitization.

Germline assignment: CDR1 MNHEY and CDR2 SVGAGI. Trimming left V 5 bases short and J 4 bases short, with 17 bases between. This CDR3 spans 16 amino acids. V usage is TRBV6-5 and J usage is TRBJ1-4, with D hard to call. The source material was whole blood, sampled in connection with sensitization to the hapten diphenylcyclopropenone (DPC). The clonotype originates from a man in his forties with alopecia areata. Some clones in this sample may be carry-over from other donors' samples. The CDR3, as DNA: TGTGCCAGCAGTCCCTGGAAACTGGTCCTTAATGAAAAACTGTTTTTT. It yields the protein CASSPWKLVLNEKLFF.